The 7 T cell receptor beta chains below all came from one sample that was sequenced in a study of T cell repertoires in cytomegalovirus infection. Each CDR3 protein gets one entry after TCRdb re-called the reads with MiXCR. In the table there are about 900,000 distinct CDR3 sequences, roughly 30% of which are singletons. These receptors are not linked to any known antigen. Sample: cultured CD8+ T cells from PBMCs, taken from culture after CMV antigen stimulation. These receptors originate from a human donor in good health (CMV status not recorded). Some clones in this sample may be carry-over from other donors' samples.

This clonotype was counted ten times or more. The chain employs TRBV7-9 and TRBJ1-1, with 7 bases aligning to TRBD1. CDR3 size: 15 residues. Germline CDR1 SEHNR, CDR2 FQNEAQ (reference sequence). Trimming took 3 bases from V and 1 from J; bases not matched to a gene: 5. In DNA, the CDR3 is TGTGCCAGCAGCTTGCCCCGACAGGGGAACACTGAAGCTTTCTTT. This gives the protein CASSLPRQGNTEAFF. Combining the CDR3 with reference TRBV7-9 and TRBJ1-1 gives the whole variable domain DTGVSQNPRHKITKRGQNVTFRCDPISEHNRLYWYRQTLGQGPEFLTYFQNEAQLEKSRLLSDRFSAERPKGSFSTLEIQRTEQGDSAMYLCASSLPRQGNTEAFFGQGTRLTVV.

The rearrangement joins TRBV7-9 to TRBJ2-6; D is tentatively TRBD1 or TRBD2 (5 bases each). Deletions cut 4 bases from V and 0 bases from J, with 10 bases between. This CDR3 contains 16 residues. From germline, CDR1 is SEHNR and CDR2 FQNEAQ (reference sequence). In DNA form, the CDR3 reads TGTGCCAGCAGCTCGACGAGGGGCTCTGGGGCCAACGTCCTGACTTTC. This sequence encodes CASSSTRGSGANVLTF.

V and J are TRBV10-3 and TRBJ1-3, with 9 bases fitting TRBD1. Germline V gene lookup returns CDR1 ENHRY and CDR2 SYGVKD. V gave up 9 bases and J gave up 0 bases; unmatched junction bases: 6. The CDR3 covers 15 residues. The CDR3 loop is CAILGTGSSGNTIYF. The CDR3, as DNA: TGTGCCATTCTAGGGACAGGGTCCTCTGGAAACACCATATATTTT.

Only a few counts were recorded for this clonotype. The chain combines TRBV19 with TRBJ1-6; unclear D gene. Germline V gene sequence: CDR1 LNHDA, CDR2 SQIVND (reference sequence). V lost 5 bases and J lost 5, with 13 bases in between. The CDR3 has 15 amino acids. In DNA form, the CDR3 reads TGTGCCAGTAGTCGGTTCTCTCGGAATAATTCACCCCTCCACTTT. As protein: CASSRFSRNNSPLHF. The entire variable domain, with the rest obtained from reference TRBV19 and TRBJ1-6, is as follows: DGGITQSPKYLFRKEGQNVTLSCEQNLNHDAMYWYRQDPGQGLRLIYYSQIVNDFQKGDIAEGYSVSREKKESFPLTVTSAQKNPTAFYLCASSRFSRNNSPLHFGNGTRLTVT.

This clonotype has ten or more counts. The genes are TRBV7-6 and TRBJ2-6; no definite D call. The CDR3 is 16 residues long. CDR1 and CDR2 (germline): SGHVS, FNYEAQ. V shed 5 bases and J shed 2 bases, with 13 bases lying between them. The CDR3 spells CASSPRTGTGANVLTF. In DNA form, the CDR3 reads TGTGCCAGCAGCCCCCGGACGGGCACTGGGGCCAACGTCCTGACTTTC.

Ten or more counts support this clonotype. This chain connects TRBV7-8 to TRBJ2-1, with unresolved D. V was cut by 6 bases and J by 7 bases, with 7 bases left in between. CDR3 length: 11 amino acids. Germline values: CDR1 SGHVS, CDR2 FQNEAQ. The CDR3 DNA is TGTGCCAGCAGAAACGGTAATGAGCAGTTCTTC. Amino acid sequence: CASRNGNEQFF.

The chain has TRBV11-1 and TRBJ1-1, with D uncertain. Germline V lookup: CDR1 SGHAT, CDR2 FQDESV (reference sequence). Between the trimmed V and J ends, which lost 3 bases and 4 bases, there was a span of 12 bases. The CDR3 is made up of 14 amino acids. In DNA, the CDR3 is TGTGCCAGCAGCTTGCCGAGGTGGGGCACTGAAGCTTTCTTT. Protein sequence: CASSLPRWGTEAFF. Filled out from reference TRBV11-1 and TRBJ1-1, the complete variable domain reads EAEVAQSPRYKITEKSQAVAFWCDPISGHATLYWYRQILGQGPELLVQFQDESVVDDSQLPKDRFSAERLKGVDSTLKIQPAELGDSAMYLCASSLPRWGTEAFFGQGTRLTVV.